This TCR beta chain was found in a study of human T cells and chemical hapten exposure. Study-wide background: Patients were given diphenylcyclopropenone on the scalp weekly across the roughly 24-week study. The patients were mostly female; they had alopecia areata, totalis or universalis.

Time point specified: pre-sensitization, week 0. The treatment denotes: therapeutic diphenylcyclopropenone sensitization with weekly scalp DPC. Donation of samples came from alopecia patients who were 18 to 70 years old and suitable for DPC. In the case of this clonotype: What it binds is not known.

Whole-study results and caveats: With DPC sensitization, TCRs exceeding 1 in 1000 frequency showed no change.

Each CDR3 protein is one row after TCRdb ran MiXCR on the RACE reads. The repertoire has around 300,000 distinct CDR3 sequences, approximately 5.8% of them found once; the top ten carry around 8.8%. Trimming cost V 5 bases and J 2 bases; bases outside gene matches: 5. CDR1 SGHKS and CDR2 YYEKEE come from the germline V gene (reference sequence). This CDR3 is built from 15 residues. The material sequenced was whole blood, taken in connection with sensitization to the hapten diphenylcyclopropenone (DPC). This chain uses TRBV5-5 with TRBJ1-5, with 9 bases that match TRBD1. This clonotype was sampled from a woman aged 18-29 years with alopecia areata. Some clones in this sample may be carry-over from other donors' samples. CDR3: CASSLWTGGNQPQHF. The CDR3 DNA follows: TGTGCCAGCAGTTTGTGGACAGGGGGCAATCAGCCCCAGCATTTT.